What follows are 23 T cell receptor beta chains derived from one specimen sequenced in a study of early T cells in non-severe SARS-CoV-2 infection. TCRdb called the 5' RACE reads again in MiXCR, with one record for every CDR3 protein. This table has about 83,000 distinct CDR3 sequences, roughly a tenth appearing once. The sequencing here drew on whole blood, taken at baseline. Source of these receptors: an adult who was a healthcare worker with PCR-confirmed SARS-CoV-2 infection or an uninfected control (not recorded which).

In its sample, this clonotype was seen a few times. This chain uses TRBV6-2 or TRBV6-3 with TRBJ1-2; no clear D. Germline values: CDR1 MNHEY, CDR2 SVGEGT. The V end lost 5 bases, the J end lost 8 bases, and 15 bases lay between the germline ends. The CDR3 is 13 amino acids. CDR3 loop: CASSEGHLSGYTF. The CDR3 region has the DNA TGTGCCAGCAGTGAAGGCCACCTCAGCGGCTACACCTTC.

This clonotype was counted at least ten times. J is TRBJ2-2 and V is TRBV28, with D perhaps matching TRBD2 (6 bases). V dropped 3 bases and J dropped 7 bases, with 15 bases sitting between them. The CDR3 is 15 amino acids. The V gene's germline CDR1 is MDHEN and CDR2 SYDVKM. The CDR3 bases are TGTGCCAGCAGTTTTGGTAGCGGTGAGGTCGGGGAGCTGTTTTTT. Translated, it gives CASSFGSGEVGELFF.

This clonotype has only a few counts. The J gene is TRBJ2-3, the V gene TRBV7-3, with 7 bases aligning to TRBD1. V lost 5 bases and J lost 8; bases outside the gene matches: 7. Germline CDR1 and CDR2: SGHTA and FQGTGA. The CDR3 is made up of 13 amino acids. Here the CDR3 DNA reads TGTGCCAGCAGCCCGACAGGGAGTGGTACGCAGTATTTT. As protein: CASSPTGSGTQYF.

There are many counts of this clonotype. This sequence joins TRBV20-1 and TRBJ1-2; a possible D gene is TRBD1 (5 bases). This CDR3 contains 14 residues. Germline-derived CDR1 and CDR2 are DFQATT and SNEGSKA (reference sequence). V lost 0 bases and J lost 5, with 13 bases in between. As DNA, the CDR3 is TGCAGTGCTAGAGATGTGCAGGGACCTTATGGCTACACCTTC. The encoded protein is CSARDVQGPYGYTF.

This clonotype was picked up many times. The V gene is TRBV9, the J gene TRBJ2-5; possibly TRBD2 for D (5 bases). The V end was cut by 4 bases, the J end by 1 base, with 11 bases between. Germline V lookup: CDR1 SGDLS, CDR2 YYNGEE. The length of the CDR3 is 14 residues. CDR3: CASSSGGIQETQYF. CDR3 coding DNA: TGTGCCAGCAGCTCTGGAGGAATCCAAGAGACCCAGTACTTC.

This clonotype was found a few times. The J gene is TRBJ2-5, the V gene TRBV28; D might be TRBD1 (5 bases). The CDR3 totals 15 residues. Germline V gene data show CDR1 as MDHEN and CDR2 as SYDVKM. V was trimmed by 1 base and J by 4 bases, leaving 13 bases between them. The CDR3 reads CASSLYGQGRETQYF. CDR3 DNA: TGTGCCAGCAGTTTATATGGCCAGGGTCGAGAGACCCAGTACTTC. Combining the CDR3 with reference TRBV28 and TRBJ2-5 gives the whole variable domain DVKVTQSSRYLVKRTGEKVFLECVQDMDHENMFWYRQDPGLGLRLIYFSYDVKMKEKGDIPEGYSVSREKKERFSLILESASTNQTSMYLCASSLYGQGRETQYFGPGTRLLVL.

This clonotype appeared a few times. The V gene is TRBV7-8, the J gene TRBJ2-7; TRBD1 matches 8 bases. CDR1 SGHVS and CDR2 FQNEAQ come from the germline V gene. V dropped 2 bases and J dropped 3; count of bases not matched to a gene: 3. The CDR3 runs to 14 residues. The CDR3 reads CASSLQQGVYEQYF. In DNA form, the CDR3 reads TGTGCCAGCAGCTTACAACAGGGGGTCTACGAGCAGTACTTC.

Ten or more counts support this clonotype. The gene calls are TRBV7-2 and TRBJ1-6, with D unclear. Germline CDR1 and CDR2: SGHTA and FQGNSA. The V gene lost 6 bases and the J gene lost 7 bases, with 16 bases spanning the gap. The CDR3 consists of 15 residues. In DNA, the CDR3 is TGTGCCAGCAGTCAACTCAACTCCGGCAATTCACCCCTCCACTTT. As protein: CASSQLNSGNSPLHF.

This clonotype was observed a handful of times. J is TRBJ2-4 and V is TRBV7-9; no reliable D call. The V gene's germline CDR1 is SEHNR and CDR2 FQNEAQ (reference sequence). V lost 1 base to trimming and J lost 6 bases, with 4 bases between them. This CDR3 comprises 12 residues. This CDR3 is CASSLGGNIQYF. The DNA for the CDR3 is TGTGCCAGCAGCTTAGGGGGAAACATTCAGTACTTC.

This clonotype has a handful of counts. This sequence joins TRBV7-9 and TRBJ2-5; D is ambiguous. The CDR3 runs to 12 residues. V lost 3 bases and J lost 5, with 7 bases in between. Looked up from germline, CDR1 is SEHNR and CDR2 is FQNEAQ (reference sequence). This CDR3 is CASSLDRETQYF. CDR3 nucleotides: TGTGCCAGCAGCTTGGATCGGGAGACCCAGTACTTC.

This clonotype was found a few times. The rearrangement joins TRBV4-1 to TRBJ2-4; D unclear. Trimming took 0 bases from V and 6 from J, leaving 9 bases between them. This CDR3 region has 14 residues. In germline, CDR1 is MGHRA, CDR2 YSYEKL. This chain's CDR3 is CASSQDARANIQYF. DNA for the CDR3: TGCGCCAGCAGCCAAGATGCCCGGGCAAACATTCAGTACTTC.

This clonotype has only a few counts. CDR3 residues: CATSRSGQGASYEQYF. CDR3 DNA sequence: TGTGCCACCAGCAGATCCGGACAGGGCGCTTCCTACGAGCAGTACTTC. This chain connects TRBV15 to TRBJ2-7, with 8 bases fitting TRBD1. Unmatched junction bases numbered 7, after V lost 2 bases and J lost 1 base. CDR1 is LNHNV and CDR2 is YYDKDF in the germline V gene (reference sequence). The CDR3 runs 16 residues.

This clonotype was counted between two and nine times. CDR3 coding DNA: TGTGCCAGCAGCACACGGACGAACACTGAAGCTTTCTTT. This gives the protein CASSTRTNTEAFF. The chain carries TRBV3-1 and TRBJ1-1; D gene ambiguous. This CDR3 spans 13 amino acids. The V and J ends lost 5 bases and 1 base respectively, with 8 bases between them. Germline values: CDR1 LGHDT, CDR2 YNNKEL (reference sequence).

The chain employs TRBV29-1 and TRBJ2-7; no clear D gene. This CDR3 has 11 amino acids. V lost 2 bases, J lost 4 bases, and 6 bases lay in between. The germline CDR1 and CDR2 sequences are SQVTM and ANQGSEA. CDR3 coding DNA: TGCAGCGTTGAACAGTTTTACGAGCAGTACTTC. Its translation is CSVEQFYEQYF.

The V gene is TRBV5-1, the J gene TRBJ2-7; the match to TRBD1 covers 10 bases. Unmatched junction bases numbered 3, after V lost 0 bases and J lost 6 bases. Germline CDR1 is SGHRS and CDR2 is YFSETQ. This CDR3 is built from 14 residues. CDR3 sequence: CASSLVTGGREQYF. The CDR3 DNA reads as TGCGCCAGCAGCTTGGTGACAGGGGGCCGCGAGCAGTACTTC. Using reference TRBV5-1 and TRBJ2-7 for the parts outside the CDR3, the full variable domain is KAGVTQTPRYLIKTRGQQVTLSCSPISGHRSVSWYQQTPGQGLQFLFEYFSETQRNKGNFPGRFSGRQFSNSRSEMNVSTLELGDSALYLCASSLVTGGREQYFGPGTRLTVT.

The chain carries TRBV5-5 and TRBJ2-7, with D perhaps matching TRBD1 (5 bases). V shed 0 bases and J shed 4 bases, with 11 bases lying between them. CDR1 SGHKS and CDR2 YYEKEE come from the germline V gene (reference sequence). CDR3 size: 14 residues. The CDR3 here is CASSLARVPYEQYF. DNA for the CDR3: TGTGCCAGCAGCTTGGCCAGGGTCCCGTACGAGCAGTACTTC.

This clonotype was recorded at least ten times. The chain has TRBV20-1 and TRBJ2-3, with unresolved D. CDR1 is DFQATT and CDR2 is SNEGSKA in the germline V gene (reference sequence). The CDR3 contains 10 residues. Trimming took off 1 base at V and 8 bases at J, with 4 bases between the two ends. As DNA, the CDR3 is TGCAGTGCTAGAGTCGGTACGCAGTATTTT. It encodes CSARVGTQYF.

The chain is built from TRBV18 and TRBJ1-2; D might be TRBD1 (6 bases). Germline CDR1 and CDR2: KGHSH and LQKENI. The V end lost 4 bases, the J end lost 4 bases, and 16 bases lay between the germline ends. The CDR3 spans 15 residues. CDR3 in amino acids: CASSRSGAGTYGYTF. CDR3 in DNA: TGTGCCAGCTCACGGTCGGGGGCTGGGACCTATGGCTACACCTTC.

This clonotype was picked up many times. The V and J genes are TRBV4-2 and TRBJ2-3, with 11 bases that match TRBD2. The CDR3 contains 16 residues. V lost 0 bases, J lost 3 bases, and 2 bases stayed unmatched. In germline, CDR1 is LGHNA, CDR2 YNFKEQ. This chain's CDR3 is CASSQDLAGGTDTQYF. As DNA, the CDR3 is TGTGCCAGCAGCCAAGATCTAGCGGGAGGAACAGATACGCAGTATTTT.

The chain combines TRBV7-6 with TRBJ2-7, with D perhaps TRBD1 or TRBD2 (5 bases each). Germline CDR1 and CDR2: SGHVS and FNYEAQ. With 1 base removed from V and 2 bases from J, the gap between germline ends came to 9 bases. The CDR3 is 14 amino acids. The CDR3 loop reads CASSLDQGPYEQYF. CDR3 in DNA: TGTGCCAGCAGCTTAGACCAGGGACCCTACGAGCAGTACTTC.

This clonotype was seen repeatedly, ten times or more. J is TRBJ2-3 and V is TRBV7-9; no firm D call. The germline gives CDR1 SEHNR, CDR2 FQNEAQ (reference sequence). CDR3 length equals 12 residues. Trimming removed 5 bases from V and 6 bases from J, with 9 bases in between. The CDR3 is CASSPIRDTQYF. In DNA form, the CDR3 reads TGTGCCAGCAGCCCCATACGGGATACGCAGTATTTT.

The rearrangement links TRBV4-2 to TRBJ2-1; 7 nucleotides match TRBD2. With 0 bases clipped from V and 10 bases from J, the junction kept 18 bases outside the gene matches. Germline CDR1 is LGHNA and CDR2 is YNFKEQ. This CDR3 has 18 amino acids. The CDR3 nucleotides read TGTGCCAGCAGCCAAGATGTTGTATCAGCGGGAAACCCAGGGGAGCAGTTCTTC. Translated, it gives CASSQDVVSAGNPGEQFF.

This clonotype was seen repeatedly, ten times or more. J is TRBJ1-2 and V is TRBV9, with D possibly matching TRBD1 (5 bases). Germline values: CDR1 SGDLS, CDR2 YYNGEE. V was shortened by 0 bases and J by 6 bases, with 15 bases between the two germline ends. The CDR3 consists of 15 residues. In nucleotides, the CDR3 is TGTGCCAGCAGCGTAGGGAACGGGGGGTCCCATGGCTACACCTTC. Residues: CASSVGNGGSHGYTF. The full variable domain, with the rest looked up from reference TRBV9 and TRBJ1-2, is DSGVTQTPKHLITATGQRVTLRCSPRSGDLSVYWYQQSLDQGLQFLIQYYNGEERAKGNILERFSAQQFPDLHSELNLSSLELGDSALYFCASSVGNGGSHGYTFGSGTRLTVV.